This T cell receptor beta chain was observed in a study of blood T cell repertoires in COVID-19. In the authors' methods: Amplifying reference gene primers gave estimates of nucleated cell counts. TCRdb keeps only in-frame clones here, not all; method: immunoSEQ multiplex PCR. That table is the source of V, J and clone size, and D and trimming were worked out from the DNA. The sample includes about 160,000 clones, around 82% of them seen just once. Germline V gene sequence: CDR1 MRHNA, CDR2 SNTAGT. This CDR3 is built from 13 residues. The V end was cut by 8 bases, the J end by 1 base, with 8 bases between.

Sequenced: PBMCs or T cells enriched from blood (not recorded which). This chain joins TRBV6-4 and TRBJ2-2; D gene unclear. The receptor comes from a man aged 55 to 70 who had recovered from COVID-19. This chain's CDR3 is CASRGENTGELFF. Written as DNA, the CDR3 is TGTGCCAGCCGAGGAGAGAACACCGGGGAGCTGTTTTTT.